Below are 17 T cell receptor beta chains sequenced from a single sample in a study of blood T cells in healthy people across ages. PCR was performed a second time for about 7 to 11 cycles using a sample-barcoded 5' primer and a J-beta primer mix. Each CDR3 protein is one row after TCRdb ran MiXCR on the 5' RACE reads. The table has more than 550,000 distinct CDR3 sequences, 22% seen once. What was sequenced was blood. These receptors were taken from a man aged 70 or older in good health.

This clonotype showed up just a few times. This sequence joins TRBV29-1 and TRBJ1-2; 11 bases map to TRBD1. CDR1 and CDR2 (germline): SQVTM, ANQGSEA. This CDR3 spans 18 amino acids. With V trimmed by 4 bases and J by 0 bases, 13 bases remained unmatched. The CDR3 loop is CSVVLGGQGVPSNYGYTF. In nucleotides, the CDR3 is TGCAGCGTTGTACTCGGGGGACAGGGGGTACCATCTAACTATGGCTACACCTTC.

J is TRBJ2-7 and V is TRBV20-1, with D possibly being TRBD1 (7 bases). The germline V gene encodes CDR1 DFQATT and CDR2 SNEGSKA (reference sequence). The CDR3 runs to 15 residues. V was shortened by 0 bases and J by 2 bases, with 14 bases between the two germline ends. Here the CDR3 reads CSARDLTGTPYEQYF. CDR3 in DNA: TGCAGTGCTAGAGATCTGACAGGGACTCCCTACGAGCAGTACTTC.

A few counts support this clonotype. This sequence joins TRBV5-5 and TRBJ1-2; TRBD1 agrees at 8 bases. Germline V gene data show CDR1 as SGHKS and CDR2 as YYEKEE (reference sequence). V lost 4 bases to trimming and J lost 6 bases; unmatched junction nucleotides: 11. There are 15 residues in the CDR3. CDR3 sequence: CASSPGQGFGDGYTF. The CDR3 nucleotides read TGTGCCAGCAGCCCCGGACAGGGATTCGGCGATGGCTACACCTTC.

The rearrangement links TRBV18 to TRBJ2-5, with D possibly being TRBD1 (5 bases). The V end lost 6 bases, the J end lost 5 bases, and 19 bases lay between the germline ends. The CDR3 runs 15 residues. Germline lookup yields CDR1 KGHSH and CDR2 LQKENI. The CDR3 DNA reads TGTGCCAGCTCCCAAATCCAGGGTACTCTGGAGACCCAGTACTTC. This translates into CASSQIQGTLETQYF.

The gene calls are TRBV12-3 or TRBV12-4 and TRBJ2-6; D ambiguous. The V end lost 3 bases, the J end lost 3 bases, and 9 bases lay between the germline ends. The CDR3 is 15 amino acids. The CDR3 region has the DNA TGTGCCAGCAGTTTGAGTACAGTTGGGGCCAACGTCCTGACTTTC. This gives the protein CASSLSTVGANVLTF.

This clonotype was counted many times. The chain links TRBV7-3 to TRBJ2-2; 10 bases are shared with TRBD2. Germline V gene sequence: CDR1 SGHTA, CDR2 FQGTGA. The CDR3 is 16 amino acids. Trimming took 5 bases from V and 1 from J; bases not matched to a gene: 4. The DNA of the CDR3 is TGTGCCAGCAGCCGCCGGACTAGCGGGAACACCGGGGAGCTGTTTTTT. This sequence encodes CASSRRTSGNTGELFF. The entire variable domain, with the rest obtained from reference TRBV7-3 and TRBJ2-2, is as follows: GAGVSQTPSNKVTEKGKYVELRCDPISGHTALYWYRQSLGQGPEFLIYFQGTGAADDSGLPNDRFFAVRPEGSVSTLKIQRTERGDSAVYLCASSRRTSGNTGELFFGEGSRLTVL.

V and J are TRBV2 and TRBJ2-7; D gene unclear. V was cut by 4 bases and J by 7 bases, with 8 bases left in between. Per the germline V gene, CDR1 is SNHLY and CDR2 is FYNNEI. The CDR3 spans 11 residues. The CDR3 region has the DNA TGTGCCAGCAGTGCAAAGTTTGAGCAGTACTTC. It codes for CASSAKFEQYF.

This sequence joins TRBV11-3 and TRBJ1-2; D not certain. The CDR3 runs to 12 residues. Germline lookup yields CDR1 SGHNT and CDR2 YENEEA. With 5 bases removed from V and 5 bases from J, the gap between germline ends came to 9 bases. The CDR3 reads CASSLKRYGYTF. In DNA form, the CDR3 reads TGTGCCAGCAGCCTAAAGCGGTATGGCTACACCTTC.

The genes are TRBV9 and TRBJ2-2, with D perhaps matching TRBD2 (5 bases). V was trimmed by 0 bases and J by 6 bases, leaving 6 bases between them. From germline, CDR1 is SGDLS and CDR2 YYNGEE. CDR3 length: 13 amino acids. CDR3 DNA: TGTGCCAGCAGCGTAGGAGGGCCCGGGGAGCTGTTTTTT. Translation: CASSVGGPGELFF. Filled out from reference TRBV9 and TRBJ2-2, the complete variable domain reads DSGVTQTPKHLITATGQRVTLRCSPRSGDLSVYWYQQSLDQGLQFLIQYYNGEERAKGNILERFSAQQFPDLHSELNLSSLELGDSALYFCASSVGGPGELFFGEGSRLTVL.

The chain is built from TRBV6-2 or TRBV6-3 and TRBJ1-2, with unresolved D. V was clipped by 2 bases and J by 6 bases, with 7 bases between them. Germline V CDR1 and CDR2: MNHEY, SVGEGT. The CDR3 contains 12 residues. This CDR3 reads CASSYRAHGYTF. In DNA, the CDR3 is TGTGCCAGCAGTTACCGGGCTCATGGCTACACCTTC.

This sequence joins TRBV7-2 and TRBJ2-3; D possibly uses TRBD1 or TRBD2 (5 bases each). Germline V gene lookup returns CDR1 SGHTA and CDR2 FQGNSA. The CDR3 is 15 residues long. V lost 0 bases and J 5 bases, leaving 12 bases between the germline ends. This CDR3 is CASSLALKRGDTQYF. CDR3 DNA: TGTGCCAGCAGCTTAGCGCTCAAGAGGGGAGATACGCAGTATTTT.

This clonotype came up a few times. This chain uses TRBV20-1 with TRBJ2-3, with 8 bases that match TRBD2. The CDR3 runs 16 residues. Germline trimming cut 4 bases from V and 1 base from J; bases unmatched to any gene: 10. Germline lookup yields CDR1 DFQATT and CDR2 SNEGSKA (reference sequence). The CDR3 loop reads CSANPTQLAGTDTQYF. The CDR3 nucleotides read TGCAGTGCTAATCCGACCCAACTAGCGGGCACAGATACGCAGTATTTT.

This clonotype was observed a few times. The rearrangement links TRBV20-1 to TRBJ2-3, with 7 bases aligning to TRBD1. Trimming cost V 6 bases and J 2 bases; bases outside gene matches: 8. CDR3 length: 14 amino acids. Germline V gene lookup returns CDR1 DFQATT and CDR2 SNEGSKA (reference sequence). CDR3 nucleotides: TGCAGTGCAGGGGGCTCAACGTTCACAGATACGCAGTATTTT. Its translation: CSAGGSTFTDTQYF.

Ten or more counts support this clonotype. CDR3 nucleotides: TGCAGTGCTAACGGGGGCCAAACCTACGAGCAGTACTTC. Encoded protein: CSANGGQTYEQYF. This rearrangement joins TRBV20-1 to TRBJ2-7; either TRBD1 or TRBD2 may supply D (6 bases each). The CDR3 runs 13 residues. The germline CDR1 and CDR2 sequences are DFQATT and SNEGSKA (reference sequence). Trimming left V 4 bases short and J 2 bases short, with 12 bases between.

Here the CDR3 DNA reads TGTGCCAGCAGAAGCGGGGGGGAAGATACGCAGTATTTT. It is translated as CASRSGGEDTQYF. The chain has TRBV12-3 or TRBV12-4 and TRBJ2-3; TRBD2 matches 10 bases. The V segment lost 6 bases and the J segment 5 bases; nucleotides outside the gene matches: 2. This CDR3 contains 13 residues.

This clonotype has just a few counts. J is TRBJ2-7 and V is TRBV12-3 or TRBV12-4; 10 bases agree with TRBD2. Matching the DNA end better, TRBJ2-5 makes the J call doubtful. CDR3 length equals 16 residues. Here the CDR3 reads CASSLVSGGWQETQYF. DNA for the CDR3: TGTGCCAGCAGTTTAGTTAGCGGGGGGTGGCAAGAGACCCAGTACTTC.

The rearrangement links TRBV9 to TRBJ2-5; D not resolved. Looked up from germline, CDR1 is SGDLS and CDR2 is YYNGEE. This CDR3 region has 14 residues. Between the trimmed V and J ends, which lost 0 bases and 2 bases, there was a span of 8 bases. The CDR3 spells CASSVGWAQETQYF. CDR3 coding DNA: TGTGCCAGCAGCGTAGGCTGGGCACAAGAGACCCAGTACTTC.